Below are 28 T cell receptor beta chains sequenced from a single sample in a study of CD8 T cells in Susac syndrome. The RNA input was roughly 0.45 to 1 ug, and it was reverse transcribed with random hexamers. TCRdb fed the immunoSEQ multiplex PCR reads into MiXCR, producing one record per CDR3 protein. Of 100,000 to 150,000 distinct CDR3 sequences listed, 90% to 95% are singletons. Input material: CD8+ T cells from PBMCs. These receptors all come from a human donor with Susac syndrome.

This chain connects TRBV6-2 or TRBV6-3 to TRBJ2-3, with TRBD1 as a possible D gene (6 bases). There are 14 residues in the CDR3. Germline CDR1 reads MNHEY; CDR2 reads SVGEGT. V lost 2 bases and J 2 bases, leaving 8 bases between the germline ends. CDR3 protein: CASSYAGVTDTQYF. CDR3 bases: TGTGCCAGCAGTTACGCAGGGGTCACAGATACGCAGTATTTT.

The chain couples TRBV12-3 or TRBV12-4 to TRBJ2-1, with D tentatively TRBD1 or TRBD2 (5 bases each). The CDR3 has 16 residues. Trimming cost V 4 bases and J 0 bases, with 13 bases left between them. The CDR3 DNA is TGTGCCAGCAGTTCCGGGGCGGGTCCCTCCTACAATGAGCAGTTCTTC. As protein: CASSSGAGPSYNEQFF.

V is TRBV1 and J is TRBJ2-7; the table gives TRBD2 as D, unverified against the DNA. TRBV1 represents a pseudogene. This CDR3 has 15 amino acids. This CDR3 is CTSRPCRLAGYEQYF. The CDR3 DNA is TGCACCAGCAGACCCTGCAGACTAGCGGGCTACGAGCAGTACTTC.

V and J are TRBV6-5 and TRBJ1-2; D perhaps matches TRBD1 (5 bases). V lost 2 bases and J lost 0, with 13 bases in between. Germline CDR1 is MNHEY and CDR2 is SVGAGI. CDR3 length: 16 amino acids. Here the CDR3 DNA reads TGTGCCAGCAGTTACGGGCCCAGGGAAGCTAACTATGGCTACACCTTC. Protein product: CASSYGPREANYGYTF.

The chain recombines TRBV19 with TRBJ1-5; 7 nucleotides line up with TRBD1. The CDR3 consists of 15 residues. V lost 3 bases, J lost 2 bases, and 4 bases stayed unmatched. Per the germline V gene, CDR1 is LNHDA and CDR2 is SQIVND (reference sequence). This CDR3 is CASSIAGGGNQPQHF. The CDR3 DNA reads as TGTGCCAGTAGTATCGCAGGGGGTGGCAATCAGCCCCAGCATTTT.

This chain connects TRBV30 to TRBJ1-3; D gene uncertain. The CDR3 loop spans 15 amino acids. Trimming removed 5 bases from V and 0 bases from J, with 14 bases in between. In germline, CDR1 is GTSNPN, CDR2 SVGIG (reference sequence). CDR3 region: CAWVEGSSSGNTIYF. CDR3 nucleotide sequence: TGTGCCTGGGTGGAGGGCTCCAGCTCTGGAAACACCATATATTTT.

This sequence joins TRBV2 and TRBJ2-7; no clear D gene. The CDR3 runs to 13 residues. Germline V gives CDR1 SNHLY, CDR2 FYNNEI. V lost 5 bases and J lost 3, with 11 bases in between. This CDR3 is CASSLGPGYEQYF. Written as DNA, the CDR3 is TGTGCCAGCAGTTTGGGTCCCGGCTACGAGCAGTACTTC. The full variable domain, its missing parts supplied by reference TRBV2 and TRBJ2-7, is EPEVTQTPSHQVTQMGQEVILRCVPISNHLYFYWYRQILGQKVEFLVSFYNNEISEKSEIFDDQFSVERPDGSNFTLKIRSTKLEDSAMYFCASSLGPGYEQYFGPGTRLTVT.

This sequence joins TRBV19 and TRBJ2-5; perhaps TRBD1 as D (5 bases). The germline CDR1 and CDR2 sequences are LNHDA and SQIVND (reference sequence). Trimming cost V 3 bases and J 4 bases, with 15 bases left between them. CDR3 length: 15 residues. The chain's CDR3 is CASSIAAGYAETQYF. The DNA for the CDR3 is TGTGCCAGTAGTATCGCGGCAGGGTATGCAGAGACCCAGTACTTC.

CDR3 sequence reads: CASSRPGQGLSGELFF. In DNA form, the CDR3 reads TGTGCCAGCAGCCGCCCCGGACAGGGGCTAAGCGGGGAGCTGTTTTTT. V usage is TRBV11-2 and J usage is TRBJ2-2; 9 nucleotides match TRBD1. In germline, CDR1 is SGHAT, CDR2 FQNNGV. The V segment lost 5 bases and the J segment 7 bases; nucleotides outside the gene matches: 11. The CDR3 is 16 residues long.

The CDR3 loop reads CAWSLSGRAGELFF. CDR3 coding DNA: TGTGCCTGGAGTCTGAGCGGGAGGGCCGGGGAGCTGTTTTTT. J is TRBJ2-2 and V is TRBV30; 10 positions match TRBD2. The length of the CDR3 is 14 residues. The germline V gene has CDR1 GTSNPN and CDR2 SVGIG (reference sequence). With V trimmed by 2 bases and J by 6 bases, 3 bases remained unmatched.

The chain is built from TRBV25-1 and TRBJ2-7; 8 bases match TRBD1. The length of the CDR3 is 13 residues. CDR1 is MGHDK and CDR2 is SYGVNS in the germline V gene. Unmatched junction bases numbered 5, after V lost 4 bases and J lost 6 bases. The CDR3 DNA sequence: TGTGCCAGCAGTGCTACAGGGGGACGCGAGCAGTACTTC. As protein: CASSATGGREQYF.

The chain recombines TRBV7-3 with TRBJ2-2, with D uncertain. CDR1 and CDR2 (germline): SGHTA, FQGTGA. The CDR3 loop spans 13 amino acids. Deletions cut 2 bases from V and 5 bases from J, with 6 bases between. The chain's CDR3 is CASSLGRTGELFF. The DNA for the CDR3 is TGTGCCAGCAGCTTAGGGCGGACCGGGGAGCTGTTTTTT.

The rearrangement uses TRBV7-9 and TRBJ1-4, with 7 bases fitting TRBD1. This CDR3 is built from 16 residues. Losses at the gene ends were 5 bases for V and 9 bases for J; bases not matched to a gene: 15. Germline values: CDR1 SEHNR, CDR2 FQNEAQ (reference sequence). The CDR3 DNA is TGTGCCAGCAGCCCGGCCCGCCGGGACAGAAGACAAAAACTGTTTTTT. Translation gives CASSPARRDRRQKLFF.

The chain links TRBV9 to TRBJ2-7; possible D gene TRBD1, 5 bases. Germline values: CDR1 SGDLS, CDR2 YYNGEE. V was shortened by 0 bases and J by 2 bases, with 12 bases between the two germline ends. This CDR3 contains 15 residues. The CDR3 bases are TGTGCCAGCAGCGTAGCCGACAGTCGCGCCTACGAGCAGTACTTC. This gives the protein CASSVADSRAYEQYF.

J is TRBJ2-7 and V is TRBV11-3; the D is unclear. The V and J ends lost 5 bases and 2 bases respectively, with 10 bases between them. CDR3 size: 13 residues. Germline V gives CDR1 SGHNT, CDR2 YENEEA. Here the CDR3 reads CASSPRPPYEQYF. In DNA form, the CDR3 reads TGTGCCAGCAGCCCACGACCTCCCTACGAGCAGTACTTC.

The CDR3 loop is CASSVTGGATDTQYF. The CDR3 DNA follows: TGTGCCAGCAGCGTAACAGGGGGCGCGACAGATACGCAGTATTTT. V gene TRBV5-6 combines with J gene TRBJ2-3, with 9 positions matching TRBD1. The CDR3 totals 15 residues. From germline, CDR1 is SGHDT and CDR2 YYEEEE. V lost 4 bases and J lost 3; bases outside the gene matches: 6.

The chain has TRBV6-5 and TRBJ1-3; D is undetermined. V lost 0 bases and J lost 0, with 3 bases in between. Per germline, CDR1 MNHEY and CDR2 SVGAGI. The CDR3 is made up of 14 amino acids. In DNA, the CDR3 is TGTGCCAGCAGTTACTCCGGCTCTGGAAACACCATATATTTT. It specifies CASSYSGSGNTIYF.

There are a few counts of this clonotype. The genes are TRBV9 and TRBJ2-3; 9 nucleotides line up with TRBD2. J was trimmed by 0 bases and V by 3 bases; bases with no gene match: 2. Germline values: CDR1 SGDLS, CDR2 YYNGEE. The CDR3 is made up of 15 amino acids. CDR3 sequence: CASSGLAGSTDTQYF. In DNA, the CDR3 is TGTGCCAGCAGCGGCCTAGCGGGGAGCACAGATACGCAGTATTTT.

V is TRBV15 and J is TRBJ2-6; D is unclear. The CDR3 has 16 residues. CDR1 is LNHNV and CDR2 is YYDKDF in the germline V gene (reference sequence). V lost 0 bases to trimming and J lost 0 bases, with 6 bases between them. CDR3 sequence (DNA): TGTGCCACCAGCAGAGATCAAGGCTCTGGGGCCAACGTCCTGACTTTC. As protein: CATSRDQGSGANVLTF.

Note on this clonotype: An end of the junction does not agree with germline; a read error may underlie this. The chain uses TRBV20-1 and TRBJ2-7; D possibly matches TRBD1 or TRBD2 (6 bases each). The CDR3 is 13 amino acids. Germline V gives CDR1 DFQATT, CDR2 SNEGSKA (reference sequence). The CDR3 DNA reads TGCAGTGCCACGGGGGACACGGAATACGGGCAGTACTTC. It codes for CSATGDTEYGQYF.

This rearrangement joins TRBV5-1 to TRBJ2-7, with D hard to call. The V and J ends lost 0 bases and 0 bases respectively, with 7 bases between them. This CDR3 contains 14 residues. Germline CDR1 and CDR2: SGHRS and YFSETQ. For the CDR3, the DNA is TGCGCCAGCAGCTTGGTCAGCAGCTCCTACGAGCAGTACTTC. Protein sequence: CASSLVSSSYEQYF.

The chain uses TRBV7-9 and TRBJ2-3, with D uncertain. Looked up from germline, CDR1 is SEHNR and CDR2 is FQNEAQ (reference sequence). CDR3 size: 12 residues. V was shortened by 3 bases and J by 3 bases, with 4 bases between the two germline ends. The CDR3 region is CASSLGTDTQYF. As DNA, the CDR3 is TGTGCCAGCAGCTTGGGTACAGATACGCAGTATTTT.

The chain joins TRBV6-2 or TRBV6-3 to TRBJ2-7; the D gene is possibly TRBD1 (6 bases). CDR3 size: 13 residues. V was shortened by 4 bases and J by 6 bases, with 13 bases between the two germline ends. Germline V lookup: CDR1 MNHEY, CDR2 SVGEGT. For the CDR3, the DNA is TGTGCCAGCAGTTCAGGGGAGACGAGCGAGCAGTACTTC. Its protein product is CASSSGETSEQYF.

The chain is built from TRBV12-3 or TRBV12-4 and TRBJ2-6; the D is unclear. The length of the CDR3 is 16 residues. V shed 8 bases and J shed 0 bases, with 14 bases lying between them. The CDR3 protein is CASQDGSSSGANVLTF. CDR3 in DNA: TGTGCCAGCCAAGACGGATCTTCCTCTGGGGCCAACGTCCTGACTTTC.

CDR3: CAWSTVGSYAGGYTF. DNA of the CDR3: TGTGCCTGGAGTACGGTTGGCAGTTATGCCGGTGGCTACACCTTC. The rearrangement joins TRBV30 to TRBJ1-2; D not resolved. V lost 2 bases and J lost 7, with 20 bases in between. The CDR3 is 15 amino acids. Germline assignment: CDR1 GTSNPN and CDR2 SVGIG (reference sequence).

The chain uses TRBV12-3 or TRBV12-4 and TRBJ1-2; D unresolved. V gave up 5 bases and J gave up 2 bases, with 12 bases separating them. CDR3 length equals 14 residues. The CDR3 nucleotides are TGTGCCAGCAGTCCAGACGGCTTCAACTATGGCTACACCTTC. It specifies CASSPDGFNYGYTF.

The V gene is TRBV3-1, the J gene TRBJ2-7; no reliable D call. CDR3 length: 12 residues. Trimming shortened V by 0 bases and J by 6 bases, and 6 bases separated the two germline ends. Germline loops: CDR1 LGHDT, CDR2 YNNKEL (reference sequence). The DNA for the CDR3 is TGTGCCAGCAGCCAAGATGGCCCCGAGCAGTACTTC. Translation gives CASSQDGPEQYF.

The genes are TRBV9 and TRBJ2-1; D gene uncertain. The CDR3 contains 12 residues. The V gene's germline CDR1 is SGDLS and CDR2 YYNGEE. Trimming took 0 bases from V and 6 from J, leaving 4 bases between them. CDR3: CASSVDGNEQFF. The CDR3 nucleotides are TGTGCCAGCAGCGTAGATGGCAATGAGCAGTTCTTC.